These 22 T cell receptor beta chains share one sample of origin, sequenced in a study of CD8 T cells in Susac syndrome. Random-hexamer reverse transcription was applied to about 0.5 to 1 ug RNA. TCRdb re-analysed the immunoSEQ multiplex PCR reads in MiXCR, keeping a single row per CDR3 protein. The sample contains roughly 80,000 distinct CDR3 sequences, more than 85% of which appear only once. What was sequenced was CD4+ T cells from PBMCs. The receptors stem from a human donor with Susac syndrome.

The chain is built from TRBV2 and TRBJ1-6; no firm D call. V dropped 4 bases and J dropped 10 bases, with 11 bases sitting between them. This CDR3 contains 13 residues. Germline-derived CDR1 and CDR2 are SNHLY and FYNNEI. The CDR3 sequence is CASSGRFGSPLHF. DNA of the CDR3: TGTGCCAGCAGTGGCAGGTTTGGATCACCCCTCCACTTT.

The chain combines TRBV29-1 with TRBJ2-2, with D possibly TRBD1 on 5 matching bases. Trimming took 5 bases from V and 0 from J, leaving 16 bases between them. Germline loops: CDR1 SQVTM, CDR2 ANQGSEA. This CDR3 region has 16 residues. Here the CDR3 DNA reads TGCAGCGTTTTATCTAGGCAGGGCGCGAACACCGGGGAGCTGTTTTTT. This sequence encodes CSVLSRQGANTGELFF.

The chain links TRBV28 to TRBJ1-5, with no clear D. The germline gives CDR1 MDHEN, CDR2 SYDVKM. The CDR3 has 16 amino acids. The V gene lost 3 bases and the J gene lost 0 bases, with 12 bases spanning the gap. CDR3 sequence (DNA): TGTGCCAGCAGTTTGGTGAACAGCTTTAGCAATCAGCCCCAGCATTTT. Translation: CASSLVNSFSNQPQHF.

This chain joins TRBV4-2 and TRBJ2-2; D call uncertain. V lost 3 bases, J lost 5 bases, and 10 bases lay in between. This CDR3 spans 14 amino acids. CDR1 and CDR2 (germline): LGHNA, YNFKEQ. The CDR3 DNA sequence: TGTGCCAGCAGCCAGGCTGATCGTACCGGGGAGCTGTTTTTT. This translates into CASSQADRTGELFF.

The gene calls are TRBV6-2 or TRBV6-3 and TRBJ2-6; a possible D gene is TRBD1 (6 bases). CDR3 size: 19 residues. CDR1 is MNHEY and CDR2 is SVGEGT in the germline V gene. V lost 6 bases to trimming and J lost 1 base, with 22 bases between them. CDR3 bases: TGTGCCAGCAGCCCCGTTACAGGGAAGGAATATTCTGGGGCCAACGTCCTGACTTTC. Amino acid sequence: CASSPVTGKEYSGANVLTF.

The chain joins TRBV6-2 or TRBV6-3 to TRBJ2-7; TRBD2 agrees at 13 bases. The CDR3 is 15 amino acids. J was trimmed by 7 bases and V by 6 bases; bases with no gene match: 9. Looked up from germline, CDR1 is MNHEY and CDR2 is SVGEGT. Written as DNA, the CDR3 is TGTGCCAGCAGACCCCGGACTAGCGGGAGATGGGAGCAGTACTTC. Translated: CASRPRTSGRWEQYF.

The chain recombines TRBV30 with TRBJ2-7; D might be TRBD2 (5 bases). Germline CDR1 GTSNPN, CDR2 SVGIG (reference sequence). CDR3 length: 13 residues. The ends were cut back, 0 bases at V and 4 bases at J, with 10 bases in the middle. CDR3 sequence reads: CAWSVADNYEQYF. The CDR3 DNA reads as TGTGCCTGGAGTGTAGCGGATAATTACGAGCAGTACTTC.

The chain combines TRBV28 with TRBJ1-2; 7 nucleotides match TRBD1. The germline V gene encodes CDR1 MDHEN and CDR2 SYDVKM. V gave up 7 bases and J gave up 2 bases; unmatched junction bases: 10. The CDR3 spans 15 residues. The CDR3 DNA follows: TGTGCCAGCACCAAGACAGGGTGGGGGAACTATGGCTACACCTTC. Protein: CASTKTGWGNYGYTF.

The V call is TRBV6-5, the J call TRBJ2-3; TRBD2 aligns across 9 bases. CDR1 and CDR2 from the germline V gene are MNHEY and SVGAGI. CDR3 size: 15 residues. J lost 7 bases, V lost 2 bases, and 7 bases had no gene match. CDR3 coding DNA: TGTGCCAGCAGTTACCAGCGGGAGGCCCGGTATACGCAGTATTTT. It is translated as CASSYQREARYTQYF.

This chain joins TRBV12-3 or TRBV12-4 and TRBJ1-6; the D gene is possibly TRBD1 (5 bases). The CDR3 runs to 14 residues. V gave up 5 bases and J gave up 8 bases, with 13 bases separating them. This CDR3 is CASSPRGGDSPLHF. In DNA, the CDR3 is TGTGCCAGCAGTCCACGGGGAGGGGATTCACCCCTCCACTTT.

This chain connects TRBV6-6 to TRBJ2-6; D not certain. The V end lost 0 bases, the J end lost 0 bases, and 3 bases lay between the germline ends. This CDR3 has 15 amino acids. CDR1 MNHNY and CDR2 SVGAGI come from the germline V gene (reference sequence). CDR3 coding DNA: TGTGCCAGCAGTTACTCCGACTCTGGGGCCAACGTCCTGACTTTC. This translates into CASSYSDSGANVLTF.

The V call is TRBV7-3, the J call TRBJ1-3; D not resolved. Trimming cost V 4 bases and J 0 bases, with 7 bases left between them. In germline, CDR1 is SGHTA, CDR2 FQGTGA. The CDR3 covers 14 residues. CDR3: CASSSGTSGNTIYF. The DNA of the CDR3 is TGTGCCAGCAGCTCGGGAACCTCTGGAAACACCATATATTTT.

Here the CDR3 reads CASNRDNSYNEQFF. In DNA form, the CDR3 reads TGTGCCAGCAACCGGGACAACTCCTACAATGAGCAGTTCTTC. This chain joins TRBV6-1 and TRBJ2-1, with D tentatively TRBD1 (6 bases). With 7 bases removed from V and 0 bases from J, the gap between germline ends came to 10 bases. Germline lookup yields CDR1 MNHNS and CDR2 SASEGT. CDR3 length: 14 residues.

This clonotype appeared once. V gene TRBV3-1 combines with J gene TRBJ2-1; 7 nucleotides line up with TRBD2. Germline loops: CDR1 LGHDT, CDR2 YNNKEL (reference sequence). CDR3 size: 16 residues. With 2 bases clipped from V and 9 bases from J, the junction kept 13 bases outside the gene matches. The CDR3 spells CASSQSGRPRPVEQFF. CDR3 DNA sequence: TGTGCCAGCAGCCAATCCGGGAGGCCCCGCCCGGTTGAGCAGTTCTTC.

CDR3 loop: CASSLSGTGYPDTQYF. The CDR3 bases are TGTGCCAGCAGTCTATCCGGGACAGGATATCCAGATACGCAGTATTTT. This chain connects TRBV6-1 to TRBJ2-3; 8 bases map to TRBD1. J lost 4 bases, V lost 5 bases, and 11 bases had no gene match. Germline CDR1 reads MNHNS; CDR2 reads SASEGT. This CDR3 has 16 amino acids.

The chain carries TRBV7-2 and TRBJ2-7; D is perhaps TRBD1 (6 bases). Germline V lookup: CDR1 SGHTA, CDR2 FQGNSA. The CDR3 consists of 16 residues. Deletions cut 4 bases from V and 2 bases from J, with 18 bases between. The CDR3 is CASSSGGSPGAYEQYF. Written as DNA, the CDR3 is TGTGCCAGCAGCTCAGGAGGCTCCCCAGGGGCCTACGAGCAGTACTTC.

This sequence joins TRBV2 and TRBJ2-5, with D possibly TRBD2 on 6 matching bases. Trimming pared 7 bases from V and 0 bases from J, leaving 9 bases between. The CDR3 covers 13 residues. Germline assignment: CDR1 SNHLY and CDR2 FYNNEI. The CDR3 region has the DNA TGTGCCAGCAATGGAGGGCACCAAGAGACCCAGTACTTC. It yields the protein CASNGGHQETQYF.

J is TRBJ2-7 and V is TRBV6-1; 14 bases align to TRBD2. Germline V lookup: CDR1 MNHNS, CDR2 SASEGT. CDR3 size: 18 residues. The V segment lost 5 bases and the J segment 0 bases; nucleotides outside the gene matches: 9. The CDR3, as DNA: TGTGCCAGCAGTCCGACTAGCGGGAGGGTGGGGAGCTCCTACGAGCAGTACTTC. This gives the protein CASSPTSGRVGSSYEQYF.

This clonotype was seen once. The V and J genes are TRBV12-3 or TRBV12-4 and TRBJ1-5; perhaps TRBD1 as D (5 bases). The V end lost 5 bases, the J end lost 3 bases, and 14 bases lay between the germline ends. This CDR3 is built from 15 residues. CDR3 sequence: CASSLNRQLNQPQHF. The CDR3 bases are TGTGCCAGCAGTCTCAACCGACAGCTCAATCAGCCCCAGCATTTT.

The V gene is TRBV12-3 or TRBV12-4, the J gene TRBJ2-5; TRBD1 might be the D (5 bases). V was clipped by 6 bases and J by 3 bases, with 14 bases between them. The CDR3 is 14 residues long. CDR3 amino acids: CASSPRVGEETQYF. DNA for the CDR3: TGTGCCAGCAGCCCGCGAGTAGGGGAAGAGACCCAGTACTTC.

This clonotype has just one count. In nucleotides, the CDR3 is TGTGCCACCAGCAGAGATACACAGGGGGCTTCCCGCTCCTACAATGAGCAGTTCTTC. Translation: CATSRDTQGASRSYNEQFF. The J gene is TRBJ2-1, the V gene TRBV15, with 9 bases that match TRBD1. The trim removed 0 bases at V and 0 bases at J, leaving 9 bases unmatched. Per the germline V gene, CDR1 is LNHNV and CDR2 is YYDKDF (reference sequence). The CDR3 sequence is 19 residues long.

CDR3 DNA sequence: TGCAGTGCGACTGGGACAGGGGGTAACTATGGCTACACCTTC. This codes for CSATGTGGNYGYTF. The rearrangement joins TRBV20-1 to TRBJ1-2; 11 nucleotides match TRBD1. V shed 6 bases and J 1 base; nucleotides not matched to a gene: 4. Germline V CDR1 and CDR2: DFQATT, SNEGSKA (reference sequence). The CDR3 consists of 14 residues.